The 3 T cell receptor beta chains given below trace back to one sample, sequenced in a study of blood T cell repertoires in COVID-19. Clones were sequenced by immunoSEQ multiplex PCR, and TCRdb holds only the in-frame ones, with some missing. The repertoire consists of about 200,000 clones, with roughly 84% occurring once and the leading ten covering 5% to 8%. Source material: peripheral blood. These receptors all stem from a woman in her forties who had recovered from COVID-19.

The V gene is TRBV24-1, the J gene TRBJ2-7; weak D call: TRBD1 (6 bases). There are 15 residues in the CDR3. V lost 4 bases and J 1 base, leaving 13 bases between the germline ends. In germline, CDR1 is KGHDR, CDR2 SFDVKD. The CDR3 spells CATSDGPQGSYEQYF. CDR3 coding DNA: TGTGCCACCAGTGACGGACCGCAGGGGTCCTACGAGCAGTACTTC.

The chain combines TRBV29-1 with TRBJ2-1; 9 bases map to TRBD2. CDR1 and CDR2 from the germline V gene are SQVTM and ANQGSEA. Trimming took 6 bases from V and 10 from J; bases not matched to a gene: 10. The CDR3 is 13 amino acids. The CDR3 DNA is TGCAGCGTGCCCGGGACTAGCCCTATCGAGCAGTTCTTC. Encoded protein: CSVPGTSPIEQFF.

The chain has TRBV30 and TRBJ2-7; a possible D gene is TRBD2 (5 bases). Per the germline V gene, CDR1 is GTSNPN and CDR2 is SVGIG (reference sequence). V was pared by 1 base and J by 5 bases, with 15 bases between. The CDR3 contains 14 residues. CDR3 in DNA: TGTGCCTGGAGTGCTCGGGGAGAAAGGAACGAGCAGTACTTC. Translation: CAWSARGERNEQYF. The entire variable domain, with the rest obtained from reference TRBV30 and TRBJ2-7, is as follows: SQTIHQWPATLVQPVGSPLSLECTVEGTSNPNLYWYRQAAGRGLQLLFYSVGIGQISSEVPQNLSASRPQDRQFILSSKKLLLSDSGFYLCAWSARGERNEQYFGPGTRLTVT.